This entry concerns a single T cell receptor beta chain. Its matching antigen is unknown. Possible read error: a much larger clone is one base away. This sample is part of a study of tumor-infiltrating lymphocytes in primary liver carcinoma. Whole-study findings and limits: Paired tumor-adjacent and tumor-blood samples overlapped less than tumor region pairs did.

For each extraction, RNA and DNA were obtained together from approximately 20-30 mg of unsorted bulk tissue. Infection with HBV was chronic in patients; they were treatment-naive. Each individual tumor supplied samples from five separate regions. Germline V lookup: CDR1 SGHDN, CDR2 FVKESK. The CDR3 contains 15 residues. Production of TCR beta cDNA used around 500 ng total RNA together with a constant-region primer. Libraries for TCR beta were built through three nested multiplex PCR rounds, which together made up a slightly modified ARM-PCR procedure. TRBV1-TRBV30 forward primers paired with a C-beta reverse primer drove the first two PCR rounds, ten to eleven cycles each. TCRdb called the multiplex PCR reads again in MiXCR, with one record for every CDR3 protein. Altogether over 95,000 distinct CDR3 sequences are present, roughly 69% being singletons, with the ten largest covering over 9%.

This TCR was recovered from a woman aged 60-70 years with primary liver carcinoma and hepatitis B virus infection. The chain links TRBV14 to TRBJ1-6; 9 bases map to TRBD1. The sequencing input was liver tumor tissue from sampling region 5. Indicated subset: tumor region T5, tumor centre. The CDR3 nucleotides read TGTGCCATCAGCTTGCTCGGGACAGGGAATTCACCCCTCCACTTT. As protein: CAISLLGTGNSPLHF.